This paragraph covers one T cell receptor beta chain sequence. V was pared by 6 bases and J by 2 bases, with 16 bases between. The germline CDR1 and CDR2 sequences are SGHAT and FQNNGV. CDR3 length: 15 residues. TCRdb re-called the RT-PCR reads through MiXCR, storing one row per CDR3 protein. The table records 650,000 to 800,000 distinct CDR3 sequences, 14% of them present only once. V gene TRBV11-2 combines with J gene TRBJ2-5; D is perhaps TRBD2 (6 bases). The sequencing sample was made of memory CD4+ T cells from blood. The source is a female donor in good health, serving as a healthy control. The CDR3 sequence is CASRRPGTPQETQYF. The CDR3 DNA follows: TGTGCCAGCAGACGACCGGGGACTCCGCAAGAGACCCAGTACTTC.